This record looks at one T cell receptor (beta chain) sequence and its context. Its antigen is unidentified. The data are from a study of PD-1 blockade in mismatch repair-deficient tumors. Study-wide findings and caveats: Tumor-resident clones, often absent from pretreatment blood, expanded after pembrolizumab and then contracted.

V lost 1 base and J lost 0; bases outside the gene matches: 3. The length of the CDR3 is 16 residues. Germline V lookup: CDR1 SGHTA, CDR2 FQGNSA. This table comes from immunoSEQ multiplex PCR, and its TCRdb copy is limited to in-frame clones, with some not included. The sample includes about 110,000 clones, roughly 80% of them seen just once. The sample was peripheral blood, taken around 60 weeks after starting pembrolizumab. The chain uses TRBV7-2 and TRBJ1-2, with 9 bases aligning to TRBD1. This clonotype was sampled from an adult with mismatch repair-deficient cancer. The CDR3 is CASSLGGTGTNYGYTF. The CDR3 DNA follows: TGTGCCAGCAGCTTAGGGGGGACAGGGACTAACTATGGCTACACCTTC. Full variable domain (remainder filled in from reference TRBV7-2 and TRBJ1-2): GAGVSQSPSNKVTEKGKDVELRCDPISGHTALYWYRQSLGQGLEFLIYFQGNSAPDKSGLPSDRFSAERTGGSVSTLTIQRTQQEDSAVYLCASSLGGTGTNYGYTFGSGTRLTVV.